These 28 T cell receptor beta chains came from one sample sequenced in a study of T cell responses to AZD1222 COVID-19 vaccine. TCRdb's copy holds only in-frame clones and misses some; the assay was immunoSEQ multiplex PCR. The table includes 90,000 to 130,000 clones, around 93% detected once. The sequencing here drew on peripheral blood, taken on day 0 of AZD1222 vaccination. The receptors originated from an adult in good health.

The gene calls are TRBV19 and TRBJ2-3, with D tentatively TRBD2 (5 bases). CDR1 and CDR2 from the germline V gene are LNHDA and SQIVND (reference sequence). V was pared by 0 bases and J by 3 bases, with 7 bases between. This CDR3 region has 14 residues. CDR3 sequence: CASSIEGRTDTQYF. The CDR3 DNA reads TGTGCCAGTAGTATAGAAGGGAGAACAGATACGCAGTATTTT.

DNA of the CDR3: TGTGCCAGCTCCGAACAATGGGGGCTGGGTACTGAAGCTTTCTTT. This codes for CASSEQWGLGTEAFF. The chain links TRBV18 to TRBJ1-1; tentative D call: TRBD1 (6 bases). The CDR3 is 15 amino acids. The V end was cut by 6 bases, the J end by 5 bases, with 19 bases between. CDR1 and CDR2 (germline): KGHSH, LQKENI.

The genes are TRBV10-2 and TRBJ2-5; D is unclear. This CDR3 has 13 residues. Per the germline V gene, CDR1 is WSHSY and CDR2 is SAAADI. The V end was cut by 7 bases, the J end by 2 bases, with 11 bases between. The CDR3 DNA sequence: TGCGCCAGCACCTCTTTGGGGCAAGAGACCCAGTACTTC. Translation gives CASTSLGQETQYF.

This chain connects TRBV7-8 to TRBJ1-6, with a weak D call TRBD1 (6 bases). This CDR3 is 16 amino acids long. V lost 5 bases and J lost 7, with 18 bases in between. Germline values: CDR1 SGHVS, CDR2 FQNEAQ. CDR3 region: CASSPNLRGYNSPLHF. CDR3 in DNA: TGTGCCAGCAGCCCCAACCTCAGGGGATACAATTCACCCCTCCACTTT.

V usage is TRBV6-5 and J usage is TRBJ1-1; weak D call: TRBD1 (5 bases). The CDR3 spans 13 residues. CDR1 and CDR2 from the germline V gene are MNHEY and SVGAGI. CDR3 in amino acids: CASSWGQNTEAFF. In DNA form, the CDR3 reads TGTGCTTCATCGTGGGGCCAAAACACTGAAGCTTTCTTT.

This chain links TRBV11-2 with TRBJ2-3; 9 bases map to TRBD1. CDR3 length: 15 residues. Trimming removed 5 bases from V and 5 bases from J; junction bases left unmatched: 8. Germline V lookup: CDR1 SGHAT, CDR2 FQNNGV. The CDR3 protein is CASSHVRTGEDTQYF. The DNA for the CDR3 is TGTGCCAGCAGCCACGTAAGGACAGGGGAAGATACGCAGTATTTT.

This clone came up a few times. The chain carries TRBV30 and TRBJ1-6; 7 nucleotides agree with TRBD1. From germline, CDR1 is GTSNPN and CDR2 SVGIG (reference sequence). After removal of 3 bases from V and 6 bases from J, the junction contained 2 bases not matched to a gene. There are 13 residues in the CDR3. The CDR3 sequence: CAWRGQTNSPLHF. CDR3 in DNA: TGTGCCTGGAGGGGACAGACTAATTCACCCCTCCACTTT.

This sequence joins TRBV10-3 and TRBJ1-3, with TRBD1 matching over 8 bases. In germline, CDR1 is ENHRY, CDR2 SYGVKD. V gave up 6 bases and J gave up 2 bases; unmatched junction bases: 6. The CDR3 runs to 15 residues. The CDR3 sequence is CAISPQGATGNTIYF. The CDR3 nucleotides read TGTGCCATCAGCCCCCAGGGGGCGACTGGAAACACCATATATTTT.

This chain joins TRBV4-1 and TRBJ2-5; D gene uncertain. Trimming pared 0 bases from V and 2 bases from J, leaving 7 bases between. This CDR3 has 14 amino acids. Germline V gene lookup returns CDR1 MGHRA and CDR2 YSYEKL. This CDR3 reads CASSQEAVQETQYF. CDR3 nucleotide sequence: TGCGCCAGCAGCCAAGAGGCGGTTCAAGAGACCCAGTACTTC.

The chain recombines TRBV12-5 with TRBJ1-5, with D perhaps TRBD1 (5 bases). This CDR3 spans 14 amino acids. Trimming left V 6 bases short and J 9 bases short, with 18 bases between. Germline values: CDR1 LGHNT, CDR2 FRNRAP. The CDR3 bases are TGTGCTAGTGGCTCCGCAAATTTTCAGGGGCCCCAGCATTTT. Translating gives CASGSANFQGPQHF.

V usage is TRBV19 and J usage is TRBJ2-3, with D perhaps given as TRBD1 or TRBD2 (5 bases each). CDR3 length: 14 amino acids. CDR1 and CDR2 from the germline V gene are LNHDA and SQIVND (reference sequence). The V end lost 5 bases, the J end lost 0 bases, and 9 bases lay between the germline ends. The CDR3 region has the DNA TGTGCCAGTAGTCCGGGGCTTAGCACAGATACGCAGTATTTT. Translation gives CASSPGLSTDTQYF. The entire variable domain, with the rest obtained from reference TRBV19 and TRBJ2-3, is as follows: DGGITQSPKYLFRKEGQNVTLSCEQNLNHDAMYWYRQDPGQGLRLIYYSQIVNDFQKGDIAEGYSVSREKKESFPLTVTSAQKNPTAFYLCASSPGLSTDTQYFGPGTRLTVL.

The chain carries TRBV6-1 and TRBJ1-1; 12 bases match TRBD1. Germline V lookup: CDR1 MNHNS, CDR2 SASEGT. Unmatched junction bases numbered 2, after V lost 1 base and J lost 8 bases. CDR3 size: 14 residues. The CDR3 loop is CASSEGDRGREAFF. CDR3 sequence (DNA): TGTGCCAGCAGTGAAGGGGACAGGGGGCGAGAAGCTTTCTTT.

The chain carries TRBV3-1 (or the pseudogene TRBV3-2) and TRBJ2-3; 10 bases agree with TRBD2. Germline CDR1 LGHDT, CDR2 YNNKEL (reference sequence). This CDR3 comprises 15 residues. V lost 4 bases to trimming and J lost 1 base; unmatched junction nucleotides: 2. The CDR3 loop is CASSLGTSGTDTQYF. The CDR3 DNA sequence: TGTGCCAGCAGCCTAGGGACTAGCGGCACAGATACGCAGTATTTT.

The V and J genes are TRBV19 and TRBJ1-2; D is unclear. The germline V and J ends were trimmed by 3 bases and 4 bases, with 12 bases remaining between them. This CDR3 is 14 amino acids long. The germline gives CDR1 LNHDA, CDR2 SQIVND (reference sequence). The DNA of the CDR3 is TGTGCCAGTAGTATCACGGACGGAGTCTATGGCTACACCTTC. It translates to CASSITDGVYGYTF.

The rearrangement links TRBV5-4 to TRBJ1-3, with D tentatively TRBD1 (6 bases). Germline CDR1 SGHNT, CDR2 YYREEE (reference sequence). The CDR3 sequence is 14 residues long. V lost 4 bases, J lost 0 bases, and 8 bases lay in between. The CDR3 region has the DNA TGTGCCAGCAGCCAAGGGGGCTCTGGAAACACCATATATTTT. Protein sequence: CASSQGGSGNTIYF.

The V call is TRBV19, the J call TRBJ1-1; D is unclear. Germline V gene data show CDR1 as LNHDA and CDR2 as SQIVND (reference sequence). CDR3 length equals 14 residues. Trimming cost V 5 bases and J 4 bases, with 14 bases left between them. In nucleotides, the CDR3 is TGTGCCAGTAGTTACCGGCCGCAGGTCACTGAAGCTTTCTTT. Translated, it gives CASSYRPQVTEAFF.

The chain joins TRBV5-1 to TRBJ2-3; perhaps TRBD1 as D (5 bases). Germline V CDR1 and CDR2: SGHRS, YFSETQ. Trimming took off 0 bases at V and 3 bases at J, with 8 bases between the two ends. The CDR3 is 14 residues long. The CDR3 DNA sequence: TGCGCCAGCAGCTTGGGGGCAGGGACAGATACGCAGTATTTT. It codes for CASSLGAGTDTQYF.

The chain combines TRBV5-1 with TRBJ1-1; TRBD1 matches at 12 bases. Per the germline V gene, CDR1 is SGHRS and CDR2 is YFSETQ. The CDR3 loop spans 17 amino acids. J lost 5 bases, V lost 2 bases, and 10 bases had no gene match. CDR3 sequence: CASSFTGQGAGVTEAFF. Written as DNA, the CDR3 is TGCGCCAGCAGCTTTACGGGACAGGGGGCAGGGGTGACTGAAGCTTTCTTT.

The rearrangement uses TRBV9 and TRBJ1-5; 7 bases are a match to TRBD1. The germline CDR1 and CDR2 sequences are SGDLS and YYNGEE. V lost 4 bases and J lost 7; bases outside the gene matches: 5. The CDR3 has 13 residues. In DNA form, the CDR3 reads TGTGCCAGCAGCCTCCAGGGGGGGCAGCCCCAGCATTTT. Residues: CASSLQGGQPQHF.

V gene TRBV19 combines with J gene TRBJ1-1; 9 bases agree with TRBD1. This CDR3 spans 18 amino acids. Looked up from germline, CDR1 is LNHDA and CDR2 is SQIVND (reference sequence). After removal of 6 bases from V and 6 bases from J, the junction contained 20 bases not matched to a gene. The CDR3 DNA reads TGTGCCAGTAGCGCGTCCCGGGACAGGGACCTTCGAGTGGCTGAAGCTTTCTTT. Translated: CASSASRDRDLRVAEAFF.

The rearrangement links TRBV3-1 (or the pseudogene TRBV3-2) to TRBJ1-2; D is unclear. The germline gives CDR1 LGHDT, CDR2 YNNKEL (reference sequence). The CDR3 extends over 15 amino acids. V dropped 5 bases and J dropped 6 bases, with 19 bases sitting between them. CDR3 residues: CASSTSPSTVNGYTF. CDR3 nucleotides: TGTGCCAGCAGCACCTCCCCAAGCACAGTGAATGGCTACACCTTC.

The chain uses TRBV10-2 and TRBJ1-5; no definite D call. The V gene lost 4 bases and the J gene lost 3 bases, with 13 bases spanning the gap. Germline V gene data show CDR1 as WSHSY and CDR2 as SAAADI. The CDR3 is made up of 15 amino acids. In nucleotides, the CDR3 is TGCGCCAGCAGTGCGCGACAAGGGAACAATCAGCCCCAGCATTTT. Protein: CASSARQGNNQPQHF.

CDR3 coding DNA: TGTGCCAGCTGGTGGGCAGGGGGCTTGGCTTTCTTT. Translated: CASWWAGGLAFF. The chain carries TRBV6-5 and TRBJ1-1; 8 bases match TRBD1. CDR3 size: 12 residues. V lost 8 bases to trimming and J lost 11 bases; unmatched junction nucleotides: 10. Germline CDR1 and CDR2: MNHEY and SVGAGI.

The CDR3 loop is CASSSDRLKHNEQFF. The CDR3 nucleotides read TGTGCCAGCAGTTCGGACAGGTTGAAGCACAATGAGCAGTTCTTC. J is TRBJ2-1 and V is TRBV27; 7 bases match TRBD1. Germline loops: CDR1 MNHEY, CDR2 SMNVEV (reference sequence). The CDR3 runs to 15 residues. V lost 4 bases, J lost 5 bases, and 8 bases stayed unmatched.

The chain couples TRBV28 to TRBJ2-3; 7 nucleotides agree with TRBD1. J was trimmed by 0 bases and V by 5 bases; bases with no gene match: 14. Per germline, CDR1 MDHEN and CDR2 SYDVKM. The length of the CDR3 is 18 residues. CDR3 residues: CASSALGTATSSTDTQYF. The DNA of the CDR3 is TGTGCCAGCAGTGCTCTTGGGACAGCCACTTCTAGCACAGATACGCAGTATTTT.

The rearrangement uses TRBV10-3 and TRBJ1-5; no clear D. CDR1 is ENHRY and CDR2 is SYGVKD in the germline V gene. The V end was cut by 3 bases, the J end by 4 bases, with 4 bases between. The CDR3 extends over 12 amino acids. CDR3 residues: CAISDGNQPQHF. The CDR3 nucleotides read TGTGCCATCAGTGACGGGAATCAGCCCCAGCATTTT.

The chain uses TRBV6-5 and TRBJ2-7; 7 bases match TRBD2. The CDR3 contains 14 residues. V was clipped by 6 bases and J by 1 base; unmatched bases: 6. Per the germline V gene, CDR1 is MNHEY and CDR2 is SVGAGI. CDR3 nucleotide sequence: TGTGCCAGCAGAGAGGTGGGGGGGTCCTACGAGCAGTACTTC. Encoded protein: CASREVGGSYEQYF.

The gene calls are TRBV7-9 and TRBJ2-1; no reliable D call. This CDR3 is built from 13 residues. V was trimmed by 5 bases and J by 8 bases, leaving 13 bases between them. Germline CDR1 and CDR2: SEHNR and FQNEAQ (reference sequence). In nucleotides, the CDR3 is TGTGCCAGCAGCCCGACCCTGGCCGATGAGCAGTTCTTC. Its protein product is CASSPTLADEQFF.